The 6 T cell receptor beta chains in this list originate from one sample, sequenced in a study of cytomegalovirus exposure and HLA in healthy donors. The primer mix had 60 Vbeta and 13 Jbeta primers. The data were produced by immunoSEQ multiplex PCR, yet TCRdb's version contains in-frame clones alone and is incomplete. The sample records about 160,000 clones, 75% to 80% being singletons. The sample consisted of PBMCs. The receptors originated from a woman between 45 and 60 years old in good health and CMV-seropositive.

This clone has just one count. The chain combines TRBV5-1 with TRBJ1-2, with 7 bases that match TRBD1. CDR3 length equals 14 residues. Germline loops: CDR1 SGHRS, CDR2 YFSETQ. Unmatched junction bases numbered 4, after V lost 3 bases and J lost 2 bases. The CDR3 sequence is CASSSDRPNYGYTF. The CDR3 nucleotides are TGCGCCAGCAGCTCGGACAGGCCGAACTATGGCTACACCTTC. The complete variable domain, with remaining parts taken from reference TRBV5-1 and TRBJ1-2, reads KAGVTQTPRYLIKTRGQQVTLSCSPISGHRSVSWYQQTPGQGLQFLFEYFSETQRNKGNFPGRFSGRQFSNSRSEMNVSTLELGDSALYLCASSSDRPNYGYTFGSGTRLTVV.

The gene calls are TRBV2 and TRBJ1-2; perhaps TRBD1 as D (6 bases). Germline assignment: CDR1 SNHLY and CDR2 FYNNEI. CDR3 length: 11 residues. V lost 5 bases, J lost 10 bases, and 11 bases lay in between. CDR3 in DNA: TGTGCCAGCAGTAGGGGGACGGCCTACACCTTC. Its protein is CASSRGTAYTF.

This CDR3 reads CASSSTGIGGYTF. The CDR3 DNA sequence: TGTGCCAGCAGCTCCACAGGGATCGGTGGCTACACCTTC. The chain couples TRBV6-5 to TRBJ1-2; maybe TRBD1 (6 bases). The germline CDR1 and CDR2 sequences are MNHEY and SVGAGI. This CDR3 region has 13 residues. Trimming cost V 6 bases and J 7 bases, with 15 bases left between them.

The V gene is TRBV7-8, the J gene TRBJ1-1, with a possible D match to TRBD1 (6 bases). The V and J ends lost 5 bases and 7 bases respectively, with 20 bases between them. CDR1 and CDR2 (germline): SGHVS, FQNEAQ. This CDR3 contains 15 residues. The CDR3 reads CASSPGRGARNEAFF. Here the CDR3 DNA reads TGTGCCAGCAGCCCCGGGAGGGGGGCGCGGAATGAAGCTTTCTTT.

This clone was counted a single time. This chain joins TRBV23-1 and TRBJ1-1, with D hard to call. TRBV23-1 is noted as an ORF with a role that remains uncertain. V shed 0 bases and J shed 1 base, with 12 bases lying between them. The CDR3 loop spans 16 amino acids. CDR3 in amino acids: CASSQSGSRENTEAFF. In nucleotides, the CDR3 is TGCGCCAGCAGTCAATCGGGTTCGAGGGAGAACACTGAAGCTTTCTTT.

There are a few counts of this clone. This rearrangement joins TRBV6-5 to TRBJ2-3, with TRBD2 as a possible D gene (7 bases). The length of the CDR3 is 12 residues. V was shortened by 6 bases and J by 9 bases, with 13 bases between the two germline ends. Germline assignment: CDR1 MNHEY and CDR2 SVGAGI. The CDR3 protein is CASSKRGGTQYF. The CDR3 DNA reads as TGTGCCAGCAGCAAAAGGGGGGGAACGCAGTATTTT.